Each of the 26 T cell receptor beta chains below was sequenced from the same sample in a study of T-cell memory formation after mild COVID-19. TCRdb reprocessed the 5' RACE reads with MiXCR, giving one entry per CDR3 protein. The sample gives about 560,000 distinct CDR3 sequences, about a sixth of which show up once; around 11% is in the top ten. The sequenced material came from PBMCs or a T cell subset sorted from them (not recorded which). The receptors shown here come from an adult woman who had mild COVID-19 (a few samples of this study predate the infection). Cell type and time point are not known.

This clonotype was recorded a few times. This chain links TRBV9 with TRBJ2-1; no clear D gene. CDR1 is SGDLS, CDR2 YYNGEE, per germline. The CDR3 has 16 amino acids. Trimming shortened V by 1 base and J by 0 bases, and 11 bases separated the two germline ends. In DNA form, the CDR3 reads TGTGCCAGCAGCGTATTGCGGACGAGCTCCTACAATGAGCAGTTCTTC. The encoded protein is CASSVLRTSSYNEQFF.

V usage is TRBV27 and J usage is TRBJ2-2; 10 bases match TRBD1. After removal of 7 bases from V and 4 bases from J, the junction contained 6 bases not matched to a gene. Germline CDR1 MNHEY, CDR2 SMNVEV (reference sequence). The CDR3 spans 15 residues. CDR3 DNA: TGTGCCAGCATTCAGACAGGGGGCGGCACCGGGGAGCTGTTTTTT. This translates into CASIQTGGGTGELFF.

This clonotype has a handful of counts. V usage is TRBV7-2 and J usage is TRBJ2-1, with 7 bases fitting TRBD2. The CDR3 covers 14 residues. Trimming cost V 5 bases and J 9 bases; bases outside gene matches: 10. The germline V gene encodes CDR1 SGHTA and CDR2 FQGNSA. The CDR3 DNA reads as TGTGCCAGCAGCCTGGAGGGCGCGGGAGCTGAGCAGTTCTTC. This codes for CASSLEGAGAEQFF. Supplemented by reference TRBV7-2 and TRBJ2-1, the full variable domain reads GAGVSQSPSNKVTEKGKDVELRCDPISGHTALYWYRQSLGQGLEFLIYFQGNSAPDKSGLPSDRFSAERTGGSVSTLTIQRTQQEDSAVYLCASSLEGAGAEQFFGPGTRLTVL.

This chain connects TRBV3-1 to TRBJ2-5; maybe TRBD2 (5 bases). The CDR3 has 13 residues. CDR1 is LGHDT and CDR2 is YNNKEL in the germline V gene (reference sequence). The V end was cut by 0 bases, the J end by 10 bases, with 12 bases between. The CDR3 loop is CASSQDRARDQYF. CDR3 DNA sequence: TGTGCCAGCAGCCAAGATAGAGCGAGGGACCAGTACTTC.

This sequence joins TRBV20-1 and TRBJ2-3; 13 positions match TRBD2. The ends lost 6 bases at V and 4 bases at J; junction bases unmatched: 4. From germline, CDR1 is DFQATT and CDR2 SNEGSKA (reference sequence). This CDR3 region has 14 residues. CDR3 sequence reads: CSAPTSGGPDTQYF. CDR3 nucleotide sequence: TGCAGTGCCCCGACTAGCGGGGGGCCAGATACGCAGTATTTT.

CDR3 bases: TGTGCCAGCAGCTTAGCCAGCAGCAATCAGCCCCAGCATTTT. This gives the protein CASSLASSNQPQHF. This chain connects TRBV11-2 to TRBJ1-5; D is undetermined. Trimming removed 1 base from V and 1 base from J, with 5 bases in between. CDR3 length: 14 amino acids. CDR1 and CDR2 (germline): SGHAT, FQNNGV.

This chain joins TRBV12-3 or TRBV12-4 and TRBJ2-1; D possibly corresponds to TRBD1 (6 bases). The CDR3 runs 16 residues. V lost 4 bases to trimming and J lost 4 bases, with 17 bases between them. The CDR3 region is CASSSRTAKNYNEQFF. The CDR3 nucleotides read TGTGCCAGCAGTTCGAGGACAGCTAAAAATTACAATGAGCAGTTCTTC.

This chain joins TRBV5-1 and TRBJ1-1; 8 bases align to TRBD1. V gave up 5 bases and J gave up 2 bases; unmatched junction bases: 5. The CDR3 loop spans 14 amino acids. Germline CDR1 SGHRS, CDR2 YFSETQ. The DNA for the CDR3 is TGCGCCAGCAGTCCAGGGGGCTATAACACTGAAGCTTTCTTT. Protein: CASSPGGYNTEAFF.

This clonotype has more than one count but fewer than ten. This chain joins TRBV6-6 and TRBJ2-1; maybe TRBD2 (6 bases). Germline assignment: CDR1 MNHNY and CDR2 SVGAGI (reference sequence). The CDR3 runs to 14 residues. Trimming shortened V by 6 bases and J by 7 bases, and 16 bases separated the two germline ends. CDR3 loop: CASRPLREMNEQFF. The CDR3 coding sequence is TGTGCCAGCAGGCCTCTACGGGAGATGAATGAGCAGTTCTTC.

The chain couples TRBV7-3 to TRBJ2-1, with TRBD1 matching 12 bases. The V and J ends lost 0 bases and 7 bases, in that order; junction bases with no gene match: 7. The CDR3 loop spans 17 amino acids. Per the germline V gene, CDR1 is SGHTA and CDR2 is FQGTGA. As DNA, the CDR3 is TGTGCCAGCAGCTTAACGCCGGGACAGGGGGCTGGGAATGAGCAGTTCTTC. Residues: CASSLTPGQGAGNEQFF.

This clonotype was detected a few times. The chain uses TRBV5-6 and TRBJ1-1, with 9 bases fitting TRBD1. V shed 4 bases and J 5 bases; nucleotides not matched to a gene: 9. The germline V gene encodes CDR1 SGHDT and CDR2 YYEEEE. This CDR3 is 15 amino acids long. The CDR3 loop is CASSARDRVLTEAFF. The CDR3 nucleotides read TGTGCCAGCAGCGCGCGGGACAGGGTGCTAACTGAAGCTTTCTTT.

A few counts support this clonotype. The rearrangement links TRBV7-2 to TRBJ2-7, with a weak D call TRBD1 (5 bases). V shed 3 bases and J shed 0 bases, with 12 bases lying between them. CDR3 size: 15 residues. Germline V gene sequence: CDR1 SGHTA, CDR2 FQGNSA. The CDR3 region is CASSFRQSSSYEQYF. The CDR3 DNA is TGTGCCAGCAGCTTCCGACAGTCGAGCTCCTACGAGCAGTACTTC. Complete variable domain (other parts from reference TRBV7-2 and TRBJ2-7): GAGVSQSPSNKVTEKGKDVELRCDPISGHTALYWYRQSLGQGLEFLIYFQGNSAPDKSGLPSDRFSAERTGGSVSTLTIQRTQQEDSAVYLCASSFRQSSSYEQYFGPGTRLTVT.

This clonotype was counted only a few times. The rearrangement uses TRBV6-2 or TRBV6-3 and TRBJ2-1; TRBD2 agrees at 10 bases. The CDR3 is made up of 16 amino acids. Looked up from germline, CDR1 is MNHEY and CDR2 is SVGEGT. V dropped 4 bases and J dropped 8; count of bases not matched to a gene: 11. CDR3 amino acids: CASSSSLAGRSHEQFF. Written as DNA, the CDR3 is TGTGCCAGCAGTTCCTCACTAGCGGGACGTTCCCATGAGCAGTTCTTC.

This clonotype came up a few times. The V gene is TRBV20-1, the J gene TRBJ2-2; 8 bases align to TRBD2. CDR1 DFQATT and CDR2 SNEGSKA come from the germline V gene (reference sequence). V was pared by 4 bases and J by 6 bases, with 13 bases of the junction left unmatched. CDR3 length: 16 amino acids. The CDR3 nucleotides are TGCAGTGCTATAGCTATCGACGGGGGGGCCCCCGGGGAGCTGTTTTTT. Protein product: CSAIAIDGGAPGELFF.

The chain is built from TRBV5-4 and TRBJ2-5, with 7 bases lining up with TRBD2. Germline V lookup: CDR1 SGHNT, CDR2 YYREEE (reference sequence). The V gene end was trimmed by 3 bases and the J gene end by 9 bases; junction bases not matched to a gene: 14. This CDR3 region has 15 residues. CDR3 nucleotide sequence: TGTGCCAGCAGCTCCGACGGGGGGACCCCTAGGGCCCAGTACTTC. This translates into CASSSDGGTPRAQYF.

V and J are TRBV11-1 and TRBJ2-2; possible D gene TRBD1, 6 bases. Germline V CDR1 and CDR2: SGHAT, FQDESV (reference sequence). Trimming cost V 3 bases and J 6 bases, with 17 bases left between them. The CDR3 covers 16 residues. DNA for the CDR3: TGTGCCAGCAGCTTGGAAGGGACAATAGCCCCCGGGGAGCTGTTTTTT. Protein: CASSLEGTIAPGELFF.

In its sample, this clonotype was seen a few times. This chain links TRBV14 with TRBJ1-2; no firm D call. The CDR3 runs to 14 residues. Germline V gene sequence: CDR1 SGHDN, CDR2 FVKESK. The V and J ends lost 1 base and 1 base respectively, with 7 bases between them. The CDR3 DNA is TGTGCCAGCAGCCAAGGTGTGAGTAACTATGGCTACACCTTC. It specifies CASSQGVSNYGYTF.

This clonotype came up a few times. V usage is TRBV3-1 and J usage is TRBJ2-7; no definite D call. The CDR3 spans 15 residues. V dropped 4 bases and J dropped 0 bases, with 13 bases sitting between them. The germline V gene has CDR1 LGHDT and CDR2 YNNKEL (reference sequence). CDR3 sequence: CASSLNPALSYEQYF. CDR3 sequence (DNA): TGTGCCAGCAGCCTCAACCCAGCCCTCTCCTACGAGCAGTACTTC.

This clonotype was recorded a few times. The chain uses TRBV5-4 and TRBJ1-1; 9 bases map to TRBD1. The CDR3 contains 15 residues. After removal of 4 bases from V and 5 bases from J, the junction contained 9 bases not matched to a gene. Germline V gives CDR1 SGHNT, CDR2 YYREEE (reference sequence). The CDR3 coding sequence is TGTGCCAGCAGCAATCAACAGGGGGCTAGGACTGAAGCTTTCTTT. Its translation: CASSNQQGARTEAFF. Filled out from reference TRBV5-4 and TRBJ1-1, the complete variable domain reads ETGVTQSPTHLIKTRGQQVTLRCSSQSGHNTVSWYQQALGQGPQFIFQYYREEENGRGNFPPRFSGLQFPNYSSELNVNALELDDSALYLCASSNQQGARTEAFFGQGTRLTVV.

This clonotype has just a few counts. The rearrangement joins TRBV7-8 to TRBJ1-1; D is ambiguous. The CDR3 covers 14 residues. Trimming cost V 1 base and J 1 base, with 7 bases left between them. CDR1 is SGHVS and CDR2 is FQNEAQ in the germline V gene. The CDR3 loop reads CASSLVVPNTEAFF. DNA for the CDR3: TGTGCCAGCAGCTTAGTAGTTCCGAACACTGAAGCTTTCTTT.

The sample holds a few counts of this clonotype. This sequence joins TRBV24-1 and TRBJ2-1; the match to TRBD1 covers 7 bases. The germline CDR1 and CDR2 sequences are KGHDR and SFDVKD. The CDR3 covers 14 residues. V trimming: 8 bases; J trimming: 8 bases; junction bases outside the gene matches: 11. CDR3 sequence reads: CATTTGAGADEQFF. CDR3 nucleotides: TGTGCCACCACTACAGGGGCAGGTGCGGATGAGCAGTTCTTC.

This chain uses TRBV5-1 with TRBJ2-2; 8 bases are a match to TRBD2. Per germline, CDR1 SGHRS and CDR2 YFSETQ. The CDR3 loop spans 17 amino acids. V gave up 0 bases and J gave up 6 bases; unmatched junction bases: 10. The CDR3 region has the DNA TGCGCCAGCAGCTTGGAGGAGCCAGCGGGGGCACCCGGGGAGCTGTTTTTT. Residues: CASSLEEPAGAPGELFF. The full variable domain, its missing parts supplied by reference TRBV5-1 and TRBJ2-2, is KAGVTQTPRYLIKTRGQQVTLSCSPISGHRSVSWYQQTPGQGLQFLFEYFSETQRNKGNFPGRFSGRQFSNSRSEMNVSTLELGDSALYLCASSLEEPAGAPGELFFGEGSRLTVL.

This chain uses TRBV9 with TRBJ1-1, with 7 positions matching TRBD1. The CDR3 spans 15 residues. The germline V gene has CDR1 SGDLS and CDR2 YYNGEE. V lost 2 bases to trimming and J lost 1 base; unmatched junction nucleotides: 5. The CDR3 coding sequence is TGTGCCAGCAGCGTCAGGGGGTCGGCGAACACTGAAGCTTTCTTT. Its protein is CASSVRGSANTEAFF.

This clonotype has a handful of counts. V is TRBV12-3 or TRBV12-4 and J is TRBJ2-1; D not resolved. V was shortened by 8 bases and J by 0 bases, with 11 bases between the two germline ends. CDR3 length: 14 amino acids. The CDR3 spells CASQDSSSYNEQFF. DNA for the CDR3: TGTGCCAGCCAAGACTCGTCCTCCTACAATGAGCAGTTCTTC.

The table lists this clonotype with a few counts. The J gene is TRBJ1-1, the V gene TRBV5-4, with a tentative D call TRBD1 (6 bases). V was clipped by 7 bases and J by 3 bases, with 19 bases between them. CDR1 and CDR2 (germline): SGHNT, YYREEE (reference sequence). The CDR3 totals 15 residues. As DNA, the CDR3 is TGTGCCAGCCTAGAAGCGGGGGCTGGCCACACTGAAGCTTTCTTT. Protein sequence: CASLEAGAGHTEAFF.

The J gene is TRBJ2-7, the V gene TRBV30, with 9 bases that match TRBD1. The germline CDR1 and CDR2 sequences are GTSNPN and SVGIG (reference sequence). This CDR3 region has 14 residues. V lost 0 bases and J lost 3; bases outside the gene matches: 3. The CDR3 DNA is TGTGCCTGGAGTGTAACAGGGGGCGGCTACGAGCAGTACTTC. This codes for CAWSVTGGGYEQYF. The full variable domain, its missing parts supplied by reference TRBV30 and TRBJ2-7, is SQTIHQWPATLVQPVGSPLSLECTVEGTSNPNLYWYRQAAGRGLQLLFYSVGIGQISSEVPQNLSASRPQDRQFILSSKKLLLSDSGFYLCAWSVTGGGYEQYFGPGTRLTVT.